A selection of T cell receptor beta chains follows, all from one sample in a study of cytomegalovirus exposure and HLA in healthy donors. Generated by immunoSEQ multiplex PCR, the TCRdb table keeps only in-frame clones and is missing some. The sample yields about 140,000 clones, 80% to 85% seen once. Sequenced: PBMCs. The receptors come from a female donor in good health and CMV-seronegative. Both conserved end residues are part of each CDR3.

J gene: TRBJ2-7; V gene: TRBV27; CDR3 protein: CASSPPGGSGYEQYF
J gene: TRBJ1-1; V gene: TRBV28; CDR3 protein: CASSLSSTLATEAFF
J gene: TRBJ2-7; V gene: TRBV4-1; CDR3 protein: CASSQAAVGGYEQYF
J gene: TRBJ1-3; V gene: TRBV7-9; CDR3 protein: CASSFLPGDTIYF
J gene: TRBJ1-1; V gene: TRBV2; CDR3 protein: CASGDRIGNTEAFF
J gene: TRBJ2-1; V gene: TRBV2; CDR3 protein: CARRVAINEQFF
J gene: TRBJ1-1; V gene: TRBV6-6; CDR3 protein: CASSVHMNTEAFF
J gene: TRBJ1-5; V gene: TRBV10-2; CDR3 protein: CASSVTGYGNQPQHF
J gene: TRBJ1-1; V gene: TRBV28; CDR3 protein: CASSPGDRNTEAFF
J gene: TRBJ1-5; V gene: TRBV30; CDR3 protein: CAWDDSQNQPQHF
J gene: TRBJ1-2; V gene: TRBV7-9; CDR3 protein: CASGPDRDGYTF
J gene: TRBJ1-5; V gene: TRBV6-1; CDR3 protein: CASSKQGPNQPQHF
J gene: TRBJ1-5; V gene: TRBV7-9; CDR3 protein: CASGDRGGQPQHF
J gene: TRBJ2-7; V gene: TRBV5-1; CDR3 protein: CASATGKPSYEQYF
J gene: TRBJ1-3; V gene: TRBV15; CDR3 protein: CATSRDRAFGNTIYF
J gene: TRBJ2-3; V gene: TRBV6-5; CDR3 protein: CASSSRADTQYF
J gene: TRBJ1-2; V gene: TRBV2; CDR3 protein: CASSTRGYGYTF
J gene: TRBJ2-7; V gene: TRBV6-5; CDR3 protein: CASSYPSSYEQYF
J gene: TRBJ1-1; V gene: TRBV7-6; CDR3 protein: CASSSAGGTAEAFF
J gene: TRBJ1-5; V gene: TRBV9; CDR3 protein: CASHCGQGGSNQPQHF
J gene: TRBJ2-5; V gene: TRBV29-1; CDR3 protein: CSVLHGTGTETQYF
J gene: TRBJ1-5; V gene: TRBV7-9; CDR3 protein: CASSLEGINQPQHF
J gene: TRBJ2-3; V gene: TRBV6-1; CDR3 protein: CASSEDVGLIPDTQYF
J gene: TRBJ1-2; V gene: TRBV9; CDR3 protein: CASSVTGGWGYTF
J gene: TRBJ1-4; V gene: TRBV29-1; CDR3 protein: CSVSTVFNEKLFF
J gene: TRBJ2-7; V gene: TRBV7-9; CDR3 protein: CASSSSGRPPYEQYF
J gene: TRBJ2-7; V gene: TRBV5-1; CDR3 protein: CASSPGVGRSNEQYF
J gene: TRBJ2-5; V gene: TRBV5-1; CDR3 protein: CASSLSPVLATETQYF
J gene: TRBJ2-3; V gene: TRBV27; CDR3 protein: CASRLEYTQYF
J gene: TRBJ2-1; V gene: TRBV27; CDR3 protein: CASSFLRLAGGVSYNEQFF
J gene: TRBJ2-5; V gene: TRBV7-9; CDR3 protein: CASSFGGYQETQYF
J gene: TRBJ2-3; V gene: TRBV9; CDR3 protein: CASTGTSGTDTQYF
J gene: TRBJ1-1; V gene: TRBV28; CDR3 protein: CASSILTGGGDGTFF
J gene: TRBJ2-7; V gene: TRBV6-1; CDR3 protein: CASSGRAGGPYEQYF
J gene: TRBJ2-7; V gene: TRBV14; CDR3 protein: CASKLTGSGYEQYF
J gene: TRBJ1-5; V gene: TRBV6-5; CDR3 protein: CASSYSQGSNQPQHF
J gene: TRBJ2-3; V gene: TRBV28; CDR3 protein: CASSLPGITQYF
J gene: TRBJ2-7; V gene: TRBV28; CDR3 protein: CASSGLAGGPPYEQYF
J gene: TRBJ1-4; V gene: TRBV5-6; CDR3 protein: CASSSAGTTNEKLFF
J gene: TRBJ1-1; V gene: TRBV7-2; CDR3 protein: CASSLAQKNTEAFF
J gene: TRBJ2-1; V gene: TRBV29-1; CDR3 protein: CSVDGTGSYNEQFF
J gene: TRBJ1-4; V gene: TRBV2; CDR3 protein: CASSVDGPGEKLFF
J gene: TRBJ2-5; V gene: TRBV6-5; CDR3 protein: CASSTTGRETQYF
J gene: TRBJ1-2; V gene: TRBV23-1; CDR3 protein: CASSQSARGREYGYTF
J gene: TRBJ1-4; V gene: TRBV11-2; CDR3 protein: CASSLQTGTELFF
J gene: TRBJ2-3; V gene: TRBV18; CDR3 protein: CASSPSRETDTQYF
J gene: TRBJ2-6; V gene: TRBV7-2; CDR3 protein: CASRTDRTSGANVLTF
J gene: TRBJ1-3; V gene: TRBV2; CDR3 protein: CASSEDGASGNTIYF
J gene: TRBJ1-4; V gene: TRBV6-4; CDR3 protein: CASGDVGKVRATNEKLFF
J gene: TRBJ2-3; V gene: TRBV4-2; CDR3 protein: CASSQGTTEDTQYF
J gene: TRBJ2-5; V gene: TRBV10-3; CDR3 protein: CAIRQGGQETQYF
J gene: TRBJ1-1; V gene: TRBV27; CDR3 protein: CASSKWTGGTEAFF
J gene: TRBJ2-3; V gene: TRBV29-1; CDR3 protein: CSVRTSGSPDTQYF